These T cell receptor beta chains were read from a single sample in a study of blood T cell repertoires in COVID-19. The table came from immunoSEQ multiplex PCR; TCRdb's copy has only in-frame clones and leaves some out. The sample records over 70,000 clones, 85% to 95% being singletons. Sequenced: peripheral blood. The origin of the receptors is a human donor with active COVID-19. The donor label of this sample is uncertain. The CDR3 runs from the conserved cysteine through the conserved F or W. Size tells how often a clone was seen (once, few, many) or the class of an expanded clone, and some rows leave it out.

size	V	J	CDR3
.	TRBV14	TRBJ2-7	CASRGMGQGRYEQYF
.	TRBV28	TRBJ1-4	CASSLGGIRATNEKLFF
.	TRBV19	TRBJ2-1	CASSIAGGARDEQFF
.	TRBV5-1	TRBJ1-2	CASSFETNYGYTF
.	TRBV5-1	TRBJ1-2	CASSLRQGRGYTF
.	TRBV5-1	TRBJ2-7	CASSLKDRGHQQYF
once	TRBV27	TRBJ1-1	CASREWGGTEAFF
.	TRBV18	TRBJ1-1	CASSGTGRPEAFF
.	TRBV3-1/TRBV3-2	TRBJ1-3	CASSLSRDRGGNTIYF
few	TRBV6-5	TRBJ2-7	CASSHRGQGYEQYF
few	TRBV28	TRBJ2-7	CASSPPGQGVGEQYF
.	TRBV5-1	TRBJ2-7	CASSLEDRVSYEQYF
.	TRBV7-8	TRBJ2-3	CASRPEVGDTQYF
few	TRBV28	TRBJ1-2	CASSPGQGKDGYTF
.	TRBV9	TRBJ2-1	CASSYGTSGGHPYNEQFF
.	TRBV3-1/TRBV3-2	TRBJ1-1	CASSKTTLSEAFF
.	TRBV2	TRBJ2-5	CASNTLGGGQETQYF
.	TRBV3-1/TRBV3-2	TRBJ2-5	CASSQETDPQETQYF
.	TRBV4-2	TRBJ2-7	CASSQDSSGGPPYEQYF
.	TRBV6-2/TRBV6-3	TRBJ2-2	CASSSLPGGTGELFF